The present entry profiles one TCR beta chain with its context. Its target is unknown. The record originates from a study of T-cell reconstitution after alpha-beta-depleted transplantation in children. Overall study findings and caveats: A year had passed since transplant, and T-cell counts and diversity by then came mostly from newly produced T cells. The study reportedly traced alpha-beta T cells about two months after transplant to several hundred expanded graft clones. Certain patients had high TCRbeta diversity at day 60, and it came from recipient T cells and thymic progenitors that survived.

The CDR3 loop spans 15 amino acids. Trimming cost V 5 bases and J 2 bases, with 14 bases left between them. It was with unique molecular identifiers that the TCRbeta library was prepared. Each CDR3 protein is one row after TCRdb ran MiXCR on the PCR reads. Of about 920 distinct CDR3 sequences in the sample, roughly 70% are singletons; the top ten hold about 84%. The clonotype was recovered from a male patient under 10 years old who had a stem cell transplant for acute lymphoblastic leukemia, so the T cells may come from the graft donor. The source material was PBMCs, mostly from graft donor cells, sampled 60 days after TCRalphabeta/CD19-depleted stem cell transplant. The chain employs TRBV12-3 or TRBV12-4 and TRBJ2-3; D is perhaps TRBD1 (6 bases). Here the CDR3 DNA reads TGTGCCAGCAGTCCTAGAAGGGGGTCCACAGATACGCAGTATTTT. Protein: CASSPRRGSTDTQYF.